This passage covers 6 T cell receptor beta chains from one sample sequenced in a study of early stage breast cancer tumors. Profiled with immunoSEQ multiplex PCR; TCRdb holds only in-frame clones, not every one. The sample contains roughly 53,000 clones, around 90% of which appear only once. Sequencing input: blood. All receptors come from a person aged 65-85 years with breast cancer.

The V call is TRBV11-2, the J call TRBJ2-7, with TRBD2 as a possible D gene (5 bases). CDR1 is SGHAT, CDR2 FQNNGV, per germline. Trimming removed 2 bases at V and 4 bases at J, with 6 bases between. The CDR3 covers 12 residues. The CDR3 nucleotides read TGTGCCAGCAGCTTAAGCGGATACGAGCAGTACTTC. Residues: CASSLSGYEQYF.

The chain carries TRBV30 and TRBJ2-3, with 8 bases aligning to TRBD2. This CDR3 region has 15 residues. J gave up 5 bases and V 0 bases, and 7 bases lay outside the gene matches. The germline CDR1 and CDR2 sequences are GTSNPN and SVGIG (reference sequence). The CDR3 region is CAWSVERGRVDTQYF. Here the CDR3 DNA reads TGTGCCTGGAGTGTTGAGCGGGGGCGGGTAGATACGCAGTATTTT.

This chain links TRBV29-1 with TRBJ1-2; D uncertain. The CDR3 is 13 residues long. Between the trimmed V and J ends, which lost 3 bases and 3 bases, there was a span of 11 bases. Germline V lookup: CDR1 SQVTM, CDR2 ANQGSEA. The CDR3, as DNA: TGCAGCGTTGACGGCGGGTACCACTATGGCTACACCTTC. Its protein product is CSVDGGYHYGYTF.

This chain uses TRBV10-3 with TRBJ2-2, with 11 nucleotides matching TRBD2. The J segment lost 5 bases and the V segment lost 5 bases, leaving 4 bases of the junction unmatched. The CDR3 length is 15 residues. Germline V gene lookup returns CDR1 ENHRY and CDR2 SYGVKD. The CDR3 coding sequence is TGTGCCATCAGTACCGGGACTAGCGGTACCGGGGAGCTGTTTTTT. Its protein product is CAISTGTSGTGELFF.

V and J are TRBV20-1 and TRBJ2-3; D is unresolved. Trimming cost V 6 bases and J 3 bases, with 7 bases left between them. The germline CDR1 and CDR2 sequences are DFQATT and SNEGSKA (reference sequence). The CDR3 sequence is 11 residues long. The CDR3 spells CSALLTDTQYF. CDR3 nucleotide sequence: TGCAGTGCCCTATTGACAGATACGCAGTATTTT.

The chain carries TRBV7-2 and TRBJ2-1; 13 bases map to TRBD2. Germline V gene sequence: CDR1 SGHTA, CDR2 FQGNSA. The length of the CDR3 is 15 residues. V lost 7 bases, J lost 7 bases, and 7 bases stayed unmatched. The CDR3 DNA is TGTGCCAGCACCCTCGGGACTAGCGGGGTGAATGAGCAGTTCTTC. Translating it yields CASTLGTSGVNEQFF.